The next 21 T cell receptor beta chains were all read from a single sample in a study of blood T cell repertoires in COVID-19. This table comes from immunoSEQ multiplex PCR, and its TCRdb copy is limited to in-frame clones, with some not included. Here the sample spans a few hundred thousand clones, over 80% being singletons. Sequencing was performed on PBMCs or T cells enriched from blood (not recorded which). The receptors were sampled from a man in his thirties or forties who had recovered from COVID-19.

In this sample, this clone turned up a few times. In DNA, the CDR3 is TGCGCCAGCAGCTTGGTCCGGCAGGGGGCGAGGGCTGAAGCTTTCTTT. The encoded protein is CASSLVRQGARAEAFF. V gene TRBV5-1 combines with J gene TRBJ1-1; 8 bases align to TRBD1. Germline trimming cut 0 bases from V and 6 bases from J; bases unmatched to any gene: 10. This CDR3 region has 16 residues. The germline CDR1 and CDR2 sequences are SGHRS and YFSETQ.

In its sample, this clone was seen a few times. Other nucleotide sequences in the sample specify the same CDR3. J is TRBJ2-7 and V is TRBV28; the D is unclear. The germline V and J ends were trimmed by 5 bases and 4 bases, with 3 bases remaining between them. This CDR3 is built from 10 residues. Germline assignment: CDR1 MDHEN and CDR2 SYDVKM. The CDR3 nucleotides read TGTGCCAGCAGTCGTTACGAGCAGTACTTC. Its translation: CASSRYEQYF.

This chain joins TRBV30 and TRBJ1-4, with D unresolved. The CDR3 sequence is 16 residues long. Per germline, CDR1 GTSNPN and CDR2 SVGIG (reference sequence). With 0 bases removed from V and 9 bases from J, the gap between germline ends came to 20 bases. DNA for the CDR3: TGTGCCTGGAGTGTACAATTTCGGCCGGGAATGAAAAAACTGTTTTTT. The encoded protein is CAWSVQFRPGMKKLFF.

This clone has only one observation. The chain uses TRBV7-2 and TRBJ2-5, with 8 bases fitting TRBD1. V lost 2 bases, J lost 6 bases, and 11 bases stayed unmatched. CDR1 and CDR2 from the germline V gene are SGHTA and FQGNSA. This CDR3 comprises 16 residues. For the CDR3, the DNA is TGTGCCAGCAGCTTACCCCCCAGCAGGGGGCTTCAGACCCAGTACTTC. Its protein product is CASSLPPSRGLQTQYF.

This chain links TRBV7-2 with TRBJ1-5; D uncertain. This CDR3 comprises 14 residues. Germline CDR1 reads SGHTA; CDR2 reads FQGNSA. Trimming left V 1 base short and J 2 bases short, with 6 bases between. CDR3 region: CASSLGPGNQPQHF. The DNA of the CDR3 is TGTGCCAGCAGCTTAGGGCCTGGCAATCAGCCCCAGCATTTT.

This clone was detected a few times. This chain joins TRBV5-1 and TRBJ1-2, with 7 positions matching TRBD1. The germline gives CDR1 SGHRS, CDR2 YFSETQ. The V gene end was trimmed by 0 bases and the J gene end by 6 bases; junction bases not matched to a gene: 5. The CDR3 runs to 14 residues. The CDR3 reads CASSLGWTGDGYTF. The CDR3 bases are TGCGCCAGCAGCTTGGGATGGACAGGCGATGGCTACACCTTC.

CDR3 sequence reads: CASSLGREFNQPQHF. In nucleotides, the CDR3 is TGTGCCAGCAGCTTGGGACGGGAATTTAATCAGCCCCAGCATTTT. This chain joins TRBV5-6 and TRBJ1-5; D not certain. The germline gives CDR1 SGHDT, CDR2 YYEEEE. V was pared by 0 bases and J by 4 bases, with 11 bases between. The CDR3 runs 15 residues.

DNA for the CDR3: TGTGCCACCAGCAGGAGGGTGCGGGGTAGCACAGATACGCAGTATTTT. This translates into CATSRRVRGSTDTQYF. The V gene is TRBV15, the J gene TRBJ2-3; D is possibly TRBD2 (6 bases). Per the germline V gene, CDR1 is LNHNV and CDR2 is YYDKDF (reference sequence). V lost 3 bases and J lost 0, with 13 bases in between. The CDR3 is 16 residues long.

This chain uses TRBV5-1 with TRBJ2-5, with 8 bases that match TRBD2. The junction had 13 bases not matched to a gene; V was cut back by 2 bases and J by 7 bases. In germline, CDR1 is SGHRS, CDR2 YFSETQ. There are 16 residues in the CDR3. CDR3 region: CASSFGSAGASGTQYF. The CDR3 coding sequence is TGCGCCAGCAGCTTCGGATCAGCGGGGGCCTCGGGGACCCAGTACTTC.

This clone was seen a handful of times. CDR3: CASSLGRDTEAFF. Here the CDR3 DNA reads TGTGCCAGCAGCTTGGGCAGGGACACTGAAGCTTTCTTT. The J gene is TRBJ1-1, the V gene TRBV5-4, with a possible D match to TRBD1 (5 bases). V lost 0 bases and J 3 bases, leaving 6 bases between the germline ends. In germline, CDR1 is SGHNT, CDR2 YYREEE (reference sequence). CDR3 length equals 13 residues.

The chain carries TRBV29-1 and TRBJ1-2, with D possibly matching TRBD1 (5 bases). From germline, CDR1 is SQVTM and CDR2 ANQGSEA. CDR3 size: 13 residues. The V end was cut by 6 bases, the J end by 4 bases, with 15 bases between. CDR3 sequence: CSVGGGEGYGYTF. In DNA form, the CDR3 reads TGCAGCGTGGGGGGAGGGGAGGGCTATGGCTACACCTTC.

The chain joins TRBV28 to TRBJ1-1, with TRBD1 matching 7 bases. The CDR3 is made up of 14 amino acids. Unmatched junction bases numbered 6, after V lost 5 bases and J lost 3 bases. Germline-derived CDR1 and CDR2 are MDHEN and SYDVKM. The CDR3 sequence is CASSEQGRYTEAFF. The CDR3 DNA reads TGTGCCAGCAGTGAACAGGGGAGGTACACTGAAGCTTTCTTT.

This sequence joins TRBV6-1 and TRBJ2-5, with 11 nucleotides matching TRBD2. This CDR3 is built from 17 residues. Germline V lookup: CDR1 MNHNS, CDR2 SASEGT. Trimming cost V 2 bases and J 6 bases; bases outside gene matches: 11. The CDR3 DNA follows: TGTGCCAGCAGTGAACAAACCCGACTAGCGGGGCGGCAGACCCAGTACTTC. Translation gives CASSEQTRLAGRQTQYF.

This clone was found once. This chain links TRBV7-8 with TRBJ2-7; D not certain. The V end lost 0 bases, the J end lost 3 bases, and 12 bases lay between the germline ends. The germline gives CDR1 SGHVS, CDR2 FQNEAQ. The CDR3 runs 15 residues. The CDR3 DNA follows: TGTGCCAGCAGCTTAGCCTCCCAGGCCCTCTACGAGCAGTACTTC. It codes for CASSLASQALYEQYF.

The chain joins TRBV5-1 to TRBJ1-5; weak D call: TRBD1 (5 bases). Looked up from germline, CDR1 is SGHRS and CDR2 is YFSETQ. The V end lost 0 bases, the J end lost 9 bases, and 7 bases lay between the germline ends. CDR3 length equals 12 residues. CDR3 nucleotides: TGCGCCAGCAGCTTGGAGCAGGGGCCCCAGCATTTT. As protein: CASSLEQGPQHF. Drawing the rest from reference TRBV5-1 and TRBJ1-5, the complete variable domain is KAGVTQTPRYLIKTRGQQVTLSCSPISGHRSVSWYQQTPGQGLQFLFEYFSETQRNKGNFPGRFSGRQFSNSRSEMNVSTLELGDSALYLCASSLEQGPQHFGDGTRLSIL.

This chain uses TRBV9 with TRBJ2-3; the D gene is possibly TRBD2 (6 bases). There are 14 residues in the CDR3. Trimming cost V 4 bases and J 4 bases, with 13 bases left between them. The V gene's germline CDR1 is SGDLS and CDR2 YYNGEE. DNA for the CDR3: TGTGCCAGCAGCCTCGGGGACTTACCAGATACGCAGTATTTT. Its translation: CASSLGDLPDTQYF.

The gene calls are TRBV15 and TRBJ1-2; D is unclear. Trimming pared 6 bases from V and 0 bases from J, leaving 14 bases between. CDR3 size: 15 residues. The germline V gene encodes CDR1 LNHNV and CDR2 YYDKDF (reference sequence). The CDR3 here is CATREGANTNYGYTF. The CDR3 nucleotides read TGTGCCACCAGGGAGGGCGCGAATACTAACTATGGCTACACCTTC.

The J gene is TRBJ2-7, the V gene TRBV10-3; tentative D call: TRBD2 (6 bases). Germline loops: CDR1 ENHRY, CDR2 SYGVKD. Trimming took off 3 bases at V and 2 bases at J, with 14 bases between the two ends. There are 15 residues in the CDR3. In DNA, the CDR3 is TGTGCCATCAGTGATGGGGGGAAAAGAACCTACGAGCAGTACTTC. It is translated as CAISDGGKRTYEQYF.

This clone was counted a single time. The chain combines TRBV6-5 with TRBJ2-7; a possible D gene is TRBD1 (5 bases). This CDR3 is 14 amino acids long. Trimming pared 4 bases from V and 5 bases from J, leaving 15 bases between. Per germline, CDR1 MNHEY and CDR2 SVGAGI. The CDR3 DNA reads as TGTGCCAGCAGTTCGTACCAGGGTGACGACGAGCAGTACTTC. Protein product: CASSSYQGDDEQYF.

The chain uses TRBV7-8 and TRBJ2-3; D remains ambiguous. Germline V lookup: CDR1 SGHVS, CDR2 FQNEAQ. With 1 base removed from V and 0 bases from J, the gap between germline ends came to 8 bases. The CDR3 has 15 residues. The CDR3 is CASSLVPPSTDTQYF. The CDR3 nucleotides are TGTGCCAGCAGCTTAGTTCCCCCGAGCACAGATACGCAGTATTTT.

The rearrangement links TRBV19 to TRBJ2-1, with 16 bases identical to TRBD2. The CDR3 covers 17 residues. The V segment lost 6 bases and the J segment 4 bases; nucleotides outside the gene matches: 6. Germline V CDR1 and CDR2: LNHDA, SQIVND (reference sequence). CDR3 sequence (DNA): TGTGCCAGTAGGGGACTAGCGGGGGGGCCAGGGTACAATGAGCAGTTCTTC. Residues: CASRGLAGGPGYNEQFF.